This T cell receptor (beta chain) stems from a study of blood T cells in healthy people across ages. Study-wide results and limits: The study could not conclusively compare naive and antigen-experienced cells, given its unsorted PBMCs.

A J-beta primer mix and a sample-barcoded 5' primer were used in a second PCR of about 7 to 12 cycles. MiXCR, run by TCRdb on the 5' RACE reads, gives a single entry per CDR3 protein. The data contain roughly 700,000 distinct CDR3 sequences, about 25% of them singletons. This clonotype was counted a few times. Its antigen is not known. The same sample was also used in a study of T cells of mothers and their children.

The sequence was obtained from a boy aged 5-17 years in good health. Sequenced input: blood.

The CDR3 nucleotides are TGTGCCAGCAGCCAAATTTCGGAGACCCAGTACTTC. Its protein is CASSQISETQYF. The chain uses TRBV3-1 and TRBJ2-5; no definite D call. The CDR3 sequence is 12 residues long. The germline V gene encodes CDR1 LGHDT and CDR2 YNNKEL (reference sequence). The V end was cut by 2 bases, the J end by 5 bases, with 6 bases between.